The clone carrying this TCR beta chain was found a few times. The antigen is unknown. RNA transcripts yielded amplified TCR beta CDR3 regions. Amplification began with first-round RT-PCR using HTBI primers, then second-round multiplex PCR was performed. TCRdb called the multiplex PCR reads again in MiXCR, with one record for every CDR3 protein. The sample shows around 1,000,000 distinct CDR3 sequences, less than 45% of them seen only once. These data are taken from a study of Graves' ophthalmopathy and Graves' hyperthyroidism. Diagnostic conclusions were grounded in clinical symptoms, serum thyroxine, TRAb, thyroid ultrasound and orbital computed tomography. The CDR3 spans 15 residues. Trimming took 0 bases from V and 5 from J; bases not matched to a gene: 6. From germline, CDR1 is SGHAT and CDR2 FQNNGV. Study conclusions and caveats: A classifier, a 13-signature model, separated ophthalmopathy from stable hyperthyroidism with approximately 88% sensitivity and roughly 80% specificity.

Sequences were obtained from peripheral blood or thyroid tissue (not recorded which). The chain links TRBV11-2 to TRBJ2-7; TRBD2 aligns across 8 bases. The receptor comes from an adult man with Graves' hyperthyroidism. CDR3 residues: CASSLDGGAPHEQYF. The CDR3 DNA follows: TGTGCCAGCAGCTTAGACGGGGGGGCCCCCCACGAGCAGTACTTC.